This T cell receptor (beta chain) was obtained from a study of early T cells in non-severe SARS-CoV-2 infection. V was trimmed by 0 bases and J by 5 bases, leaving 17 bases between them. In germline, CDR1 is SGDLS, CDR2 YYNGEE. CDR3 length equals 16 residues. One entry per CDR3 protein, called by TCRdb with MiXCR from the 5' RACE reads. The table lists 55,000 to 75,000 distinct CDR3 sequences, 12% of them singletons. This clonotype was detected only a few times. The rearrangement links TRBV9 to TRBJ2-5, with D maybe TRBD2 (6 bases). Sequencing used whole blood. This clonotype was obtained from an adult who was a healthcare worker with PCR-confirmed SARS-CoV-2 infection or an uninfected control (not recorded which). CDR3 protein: CASSVGASAQGETQYF. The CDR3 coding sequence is TGTGCCAGCAGCGTAGGAGCTAGCGCGCAAGGGGAGACCCAGTACTTC.